The clone carrying this T cell receptor beta chain turned up a few times. The antigen is undetermined. Genomic DNA was the PCR template. Amplification of the beta chain CDR3 used 30 forward and 13 reverse multiplex primers. TCRdb re-called the multiplex PCR reads with MiXCR, one entry per CDR3 protein. The data contain more than 250,000 distinct CDR3 sequences, more than 40% of them singletons. This specimen comes from a study of type 1 and type 2 diabetes patients. Looking at the study overall: A total of 15 million to 20 million paired-end reads came from the whole study. Findings and caveats of the study: With limited T2D and control samples, some T1D-only expanded clones may not be T1D-specific.

V lost 4 bases, J lost 7 bases, and 17 bases lay in between. This CDR3 is built from 14 residues. CDR1 and CDR2 from the germline V gene are LNHDA and SQIVND (reference sequence). The gene calls are TRBV19 and TRBJ2-7, with D perhaps being TRBD1 or TRBD2 (6 bases each). The material sequenced was peripheral blood mononuclear cells (PBMCs). The sequence was collected from a man between 18 and 29 years old with type 2 diabetes. The CDR3 is CASSTGTREDEQYF. The CDR3 nucleotides are TGTGCCAGTAGTACCGGGACAAGGGAGGATGAGCAGTACTTC.